This T cell receptor (beta chain) was profiled in a study of blood T cells in healthy people across ages. Each sample gave at least 6.5 million isolated PBMCs. The CDR3 is made up of 14 amino acids. Trimming pared 0 bases from V and 0 bases from J, leaving 9 bases between. The germline V gene has CDR1 GTSNPN and CDR2 SVGIG (reference sequence). A J-beta primer mix and a sample-barcoded 5' primer were used in a second PCR of roughly 6 to 12 cycles. Carrying 12 random nucleotides, a template-switch adaptor labeled each individual cDNA molecule. TCRdb reprocessed the 5' RACE reads via MiXCR and lists one record per CDR3 protein. The table has about 400,000 distinct CDR3 sequences, about 52% seen once. General study findings and limits: The percentage of naive T cells correlated strongly with TCR beta diversity.

This clonotype was seen only once. Its specificity is unknown. This receptor was taken from a man aged 55 to 70 in good health. Sequenced: blood. The chain couples TRBV30 to TRBJ2-7, with D unclear. The CDR3 spells CAWSVDLGSYEQYF. The CDR3 nucleotides read TGTGCCTGGAGTGTAGATTTGGGCTCCTACGAGCAGTACTTC.